One sample yielded the 5 T cell receptor beta chains listed below, sequenced in a study of chemoradiotherapy in HPV16-positive cancers. Assay: immunoSEQ multiplex PCR; the TCRdb copy retains only in-frame clones and omits some. Of under 35,000 clones listed, 88% were seen once; the top ten hold around 5%. This sample comprised blood, obtained from a patient who underwent chemoradiotherapy. The receptors stem from a human donor with HPV-associated anogenital cancer.

CDR3 sequence: CASRIGRVGANVLTF. For the CDR3, the DNA is TGTGCCAGTAGGATCGGACGAGTTGGGGCCAACGTCCTGACTTTC. The chain uses TRBV19 and TRBJ2-6; unclear D gene. Per the germline V gene, CDR1 is LNHDA and CDR2 is SQIVND (reference sequence). The CDR3 totals 15 residues. With 6 bases removed from V and 3 bases from J, the gap between germline ends came to 12 bases.

Here the CDR3 DNA reads TGTGCCTGGAGTCGACAGGGGCGCGGGTACGAGCAGTACTTC. Encoded protein: CAWSRQGRGYEQYF. V gene TRBV30 combines with J gene TRBJ2-7; 8 bases fit TRBD1. J gave up 4 bases and V 2 bases, and 7 bases lay outside the gene matches. This CDR3 is built from 14 residues. The V gene's germline CDR1 is GTSNPN and CDR2 SVGIG (reference sequence).

The genes are TRBV5-4 and TRBJ2-7; 8 nucleotides match TRBD1. Germline loops: CDR1 SGHNT, CDR2 YYREEE (reference sequence). J gave up 1 base and V 5 bases, and 11 bases lay outside the gene matches. The CDR3 length is 16 residues. In DNA form, the CDR3 reads TGTGCCAGCAGTTCCAAGACCCAGGGGGCTTCCTACGAGCAGTACTTC. Translating gives CASSSKTQGASYEQYF.

The J gene is TRBJ1-1, the V gene TRBV5-1; 8 positions agree with TRBD1. CDR1 and CDR2 from the germline V gene are SGHRS and YFSETQ. This CDR3 spans 13 amino acids. V lost 5 bases and J lost 1; bases outside the gene matches: 1. The CDR3 loop is CASSGQGNTEAFF. The CDR3 DNA is TGCGCCAGCAGTGGACAGGGGAACACTGAAGCTTTCTTT.

This clone came up a few times. The rearrangement uses TRBV29-1 and TRBJ1-1; the D gene is possibly TRBD1 (6 bases). The V gene's germline CDR1 is SQVTM and CDR2 ANQGSEA. With 7 bases removed from V and 0 bases from J, the gap between germline ends came to 18 bases. The CDR3 runs to 15 residues. CDR3 coding DNA: TGCAGCGCCGAATCCCCAGGGGCCATGAACACTGAAGCTTTCTTT. Encoded protein: CSAESPGAMNTEAFF.